A single sample is the source of the 10 T cell receptor beta chains below, sequenced in a study of blood T cell repertoires in COVID-19. Sequencing used immunoSEQ multiplex PCR; TCRdb keeps in-frame clones, though not all of them. The sample lists 240,000 or so clones; 75% to 90% were seen once. Sequencing was performed on peripheral blood. The receptors stem from a woman aged 60-75 years with active or convalescent COVID-19.

The rearrangement joins TRBV9 to TRBJ2-2, with 10 bases that match TRBD1. CDR1 and CDR2 from the germline V gene are SGDLS and YYNGEE. This CDR3 has 16 residues. V trimming: 0 bases; J trimming: 4 bases; junction bases outside the gene matches: 3. DNA for the CDR3: TGTGCCAGCAGCGTAGGGGGACAGGGGCTCACCGGGGAGCTGTTTTTT. This sequence encodes CASSVGGQGLTGELFF.

The CDR3, as DNA: TGTGCCAGCAGCAACCCCGGACAGGGCTCCTACGAGCAGTACTTC. It specifies CASSNPGQGSYEQYF. This rearrangement joins TRBV27 to TRBJ2-7, with TRBD1 matching 8 bases. Unmatched junction bases numbered 7, after V lost 6 bases and J lost 0 bases. The CDR3 sequence is 15 residues long. Germline CDR1 and CDR2: MNHEY and SMNVEV (reference sequence).

This clone has a handful of counts. The chain is built from TRBV3-1 (or the pseudogene TRBV3-2) and TRBJ1-2; D gene unclear. The CDR3 extends over 15 amino acids. Germline V gene lookup returns CDR1 LGHDT and CDR2 YNNKEL (reference sequence). V lost 1 base and J lost 0, with 9 bases in between. The CDR3 nucleotides read TGTGCCAGCAGCCAAGGTCACTATTCTAACTATGGCTACACCTTC. It yields the protein CASSQGHYSNYGYTF.

The chain recombines TRBV18 with TRBJ2-1, with D maybe TRBD1 (6 bases). The CDR3 length is 13 residues. Between the trimmed V and J ends, which lost 4 bases and 4 bases, there was a span of 8 bases. From germline, CDR1 is KGHSH and CDR2 LQKENI. CDR3 DNA sequence: TGTGCCAGCTCACGACAGGAATACAATGAGCAGTTCTTC. Its translation: CASSRQEYNEQFF.

The chain carries TRBV4-1 and TRBJ2-3; D not certain. V was shortened by 2 bases and J by 3 bases, with 12 bases between the two germline ends. Germline V gene data show CDR1 as MGHRA and CDR2 as YSYEKL. The CDR3 is 15 residues long. The CDR3 loop reads CASSQKLGATDTQYF. The CDR3, as DNA: TGCGCCAGCAGCCAAAAGCTGGGCGCAACAGATACGCAGTATTTT.

This clone was seen once. The chain carries TRBV5-1 and TRBJ2-5; 12 bases agree with TRBD1. The germline V gene encodes CDR1 SGHRS and CDR2 YFSETQ. The junction had 5 bases not matched to a gene; V was cut back by 0 bases and J by 5 bases. The CDR3 consists of 16 residues. Here the CDR3 reads CASSLGGQGAMETQYF. The CDR3 coding sequence is TGCGCCAGCAGCTTGGGGGGACAGGGGGCCATGGAGACCCAGTACTTC.

The V gene is TRBV6-5, the J gene TRBJ2-7, with TRBD2 matching 11 bases. The V and J ends lost 9 bases and 4 bases, in that order; junction bases with no gene match: 11. The CDR3 contains 15 residues. Germline V gene data show CDR1 as MNHEY and CDR2 as SVGAGI. The chain's CDR3 is CASRHPGTSGYEQYF. The CDR3 nucleotides read TGTGCCAGTAGACATCCCGGGACTAGCGGATACGAGCAGTACTTC.

The rearrangement uses TRBV7-3 and TRBJ2-1; tentatively, D is TRBD2 (6 bases). V dropped 8 bases and J dropped 0 bases, with 17 bases sitting between them. The CDR3 is 16 amino acids. Per the germline V gene, CDR1 is SGHTA and CDR2 is FQGTGA. CDR3: CASRISPSASYNEQFF. The CDR3 DNA reads as TGTGCCAGCCGCATATCGCCTAGCGCCTCCTACAATGAGCAGTTCTTC.

This chain joins TRBV25-1 and TRBJ2-7; TRBD2 matches 8 bases. Per the germline V gene, CDR1 is MGHDK and CDR2 is SYGVNS. V dropped 6 bases and J dropped 1; count of bases not matched to a gene: 2. CDR3 length: 13 amino acids. The CDR3 protein is CASRGGGSYEQYF. The CDR3, as DNA: TGTGCCAGCAGGGGCGGGGGGTCCTACGAGCAGTACTTC.

Only a few counts were recorded for this clone. V and J are TRBV3-1 (or the pseudogene TRBV3-2) and TRBJ1-2; D gene unclear. Germline lookup yields CDR1 LGHDT and CDR2 YNNKEL (reference sequence). The CDR3 spans 15 residues. V lost 4 bases and J lost 8, with 20 bases in between. In DNA form, the CDR3 reads TGTGCCAGCAGCCCCCGCCACAGCAAGTTCACCGGCTACACCTTC. This sequence encodes CASSPRHSKFTGYTF.